Listed here are 11 T cell receptor beta chains from one sample, sequenced in a study of beta chain features in type 1 diabetes. Antigens of these TCRs are unknown. Expressed TCRB transcripts were sequenced after all isolated RNA was converted to cDNA. Data came from immunoSEQ multiplex PCR; TCRdb stores just in-frame clones and leaves some out. The sample includes 85,000 to 110,000 clones, under 30% seen only once; the top ten take 0.53%. Regarding the study as a whole: All four CD4+ subsets from Type 1 diabetes patients carried moderately but significantly shorter TCRB CDR3s.

Sequencing was performed on central memory CD4+ T cells from blood. The receptor source for this set is a young woman with type 1 diabetes.

This clone was detected a few times. V gene TRBV2 combines with J gene TRBJ2-1, with 13 bases aligning to TRBD2. The CDR3 sequence is 14 residues long. Germline values: CDR1 SNHLY, CDR2 FYNNEI. Germline trimming cut 6 bases from V and 7 bases from J; bases unmatched to any gene: 3. CDR3 loop: CASRGTSGMNEQFF. The DNA for the CDR3 is TGTGCCAGCAGAGGGACTAGCGGGATGAATGAGCAGTTCTTC.

The CDR3 DNA sequence: TGTGCCAGCAGTGAAGCCGACAGGGCTCCAAAGACAAATTTTGGCTACACCTTC. Protein: CASSEADRAPKTNFGYTF. This chain links TRBV25-1 with TRBJ1-2; 7 bases map to TRBD1. Per germline, CDR1 MGHDK and CDR2 SYGVNS. V was pared by 2 bases and J by 7 bases, with 19 bases of the junction left unmatched. The CDR3 is 18 amino acids.

J is TRBJ1-2 and V is TRBV5-1, with 7 bases fitting TRBD1. Germline CDR1 reads SGHRS; CDR2 reads YFSETQ. This CDR3 comprises 15 residues. The junction had 6 bases not matched to a gene; V was cut back by 1 base and J by 3 bases. CDR3 nucleotide sequence: TGCGCCAGCAGCTTGAGGGTAGGGGGCGACTATGGCTACACCTTC. Its protein product is CASSLRVGGDYGYTF.

The chain is built from TRBV5-1 and TRBJ2-5; 11 bases are shared with TRBD1. Germline loops: CDR1 SGHRS, CDR2 YFSETQ. This CDR3 comprises 16 residues. With 1 base clipped from V and 5 bases from J, the junction kept 7 bases outside the gene matches. CDR3 sequence (DNA): TGCGCCAGCAGCTTGTTAAGGACAGGGGGCGAGGAGACCCAGTACTTC. This gives the protein CASSLLRTGGEETQYF.

This clone was seen more than once but under ten times. The chain is built from TRBV7-3 and TRBJ2-3, with TRBD2 matching 7 bases. This CDR3 is built from 16 residues. Per germline, CDR1 SGHTA and CDR2 FQGTGA. The trim removed 2 bases at V and 11 bases at J, leaving 16 bases unmatched. In nucleotides, the CDR3 is TGTGCCAGCAGCTTAGAGCGGGGAGGCGGCTTTCGGGGGCAGTATTTT. Translation gives CASSLERGGGFRGQYF. The complete variable domain, with remaining parts taken from reference TRBV7-3 and TRBJ2-3, reads GAGVSQTPSNKVTEKGKYVELRCDPISGHTALYWYRQSLGQGPEFLIYFQGTGAADDSGLPNDRFFAVRPEGSVSTLKIQRTERGDSAVYLCASSLERGGGFRGQYFGPGTRLTVL.

This chain connects TRBV18 to TRBJ2-1; tentative D call: TRBD1 (6 bases). V was pared by 0 bases and J by 10 bases, with 22 bases between. Per the germline V gene, CDR1 is KGHSH and CDR2 is LQKENI. The CDR3 is 17 amino acids. CDR3 nucleotide sequence: TGTGCCAGCTCACCACCGCCTACAGCCGTGGGGGCCAAGGAGCAGTTCTTC. This translates into CASSPPPTAVGAKEQFF.

This clone turned up a few times. CDR3 protein: CASSLGGRGLYEQYV. The CDR3 nucleotides read TGTGCCAGCAGCTTGGGGGGAAGGGGCCTCTACGAGCAGTACGTC. V gene TRBV5-8 combines with J gene TRBJ2-7, with D possibly TRBD1 on 5 matching bases. This CDR3 contains 15 residues. Germline CDR1 SGHTS, CDR2 YDEGEE. Deletions cut 0 bases from V and 3 bases from J, with 13 bases between.

The gene calls are TRBV5-1 and TRBJ2-3; D not certain. V lost 4 bases to trimming and J lost 4 bases, with 16 bases between them. The CDR3 loop spans 15 amino acids. The germline CDR1 and CDR2 sequences are SGHRS and YFSETQ. Written as DNA, the CDR3 is TGCGCCAGCAGCCCGCCTCTAGGCGAGGCAGATACGCAGTATTTT. It specifies CASSPPLGEADTQYF.

V gene TRBV5-1 combines with J gene TRBJ2-6; maybe TRBD2 (5 bases). CDR1 is SGHRS, CDR2 YFSETQ, per germline. The CDR3 totals 15 residues. V was pared by 4 bases and J by 1 base, with 9 bases between. The CDR3 reads CASSPPGSGANVLTF. Written as DNA, the CDR3 is TGCGCCAGCAGCCCGCCGGGGTCTGGGGCCAACGTCCTGACTTTC.

The chain joins TRBV5-4 to TRBJ1-2; TRBD1 aligns across 8 bases. From germline, CDR1 is SGHNT and CDR2 YYREEE (reference sequence). Losses at the gene ends were 4 bases for V and 8 bases for J; bases not matched to a gene: 4. The CDR3 runs to 12 residues. CDR3 nucleotide sequence: TGTGCCAGCAGCAAGACAGGGGTCGGCTACACCTTC. It encodes CASSKTGVGYTF.

The chain joins TRBV25-1 to TRBJ2-1; 8 bases fit TRBD2. After removal of 2 bases from V and 6 bases from J, the junction contained 12 bases not matched to a gene. CDR3 length: 17 residues. CDR1 is MGHDK and CDR2 is SYGVNS in the germline V gene. CDR3 nucleotide sequence: TGTGCCAGCAGTGAAAGAAGCGGGAGTCAATCGGGCAATGAGCAGTTCTTC. Its protein product is CASSERSGSQSGNEQFF.